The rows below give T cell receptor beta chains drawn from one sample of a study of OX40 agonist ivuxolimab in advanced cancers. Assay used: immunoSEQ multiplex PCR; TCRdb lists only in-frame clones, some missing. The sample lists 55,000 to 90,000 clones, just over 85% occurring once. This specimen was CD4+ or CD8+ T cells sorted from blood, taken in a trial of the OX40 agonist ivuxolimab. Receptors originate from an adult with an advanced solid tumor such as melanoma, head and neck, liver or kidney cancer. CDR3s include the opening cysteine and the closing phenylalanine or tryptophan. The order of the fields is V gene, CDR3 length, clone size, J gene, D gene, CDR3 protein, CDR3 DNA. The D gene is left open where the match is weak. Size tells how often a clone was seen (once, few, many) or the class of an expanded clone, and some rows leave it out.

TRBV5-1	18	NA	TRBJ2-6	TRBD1	CASSGTDRAVSGANVLTF	TGCGCCAGCAGCGGGACCGACAGGGCGGTCTCTGGGGCCAACGTCCTGACTTTC
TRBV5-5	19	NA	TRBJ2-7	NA	CASSLFWVVRTSQPYEQYF	TGTGCCAGCAGCTTGTTTTGGGTCGTAAGGACATCCCAACCCTACGAGCAGTACTTC
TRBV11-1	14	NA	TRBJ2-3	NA	CASSPLTSTDTQYF	TGTGCCAGCAGCCCTCTCACAAGCACAGATACGCAGTATTTT
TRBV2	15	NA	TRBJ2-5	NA	CASSDPARAQETQYF	TGTGCCAGCAGTGATCCGGCCCGGGCCCAAGAGACCCAGTACTTC
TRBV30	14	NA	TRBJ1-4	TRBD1	CAWTQGAANEKLFF	TGTGCCTGGACCCAGGGGGCTGCTAATGAAAAACTGTTTTTT
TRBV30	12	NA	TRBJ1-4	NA	CALTTTNEKLFF	TGTGCCTTAACAACAACTAATGAAAAACTGTTTTTT
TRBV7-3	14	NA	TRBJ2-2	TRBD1	CASSLTGGAGELFF	TGTGCCAGCAGCTTAACAGGGGGCGCCGGGGAGCTGTTTTTT
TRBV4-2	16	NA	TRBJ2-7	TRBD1	CASSQLTGQTTYEQYF	TGTGCCAGCAGCCAACTAACGGGACAGACAACCTACGAGCAGTACTTC
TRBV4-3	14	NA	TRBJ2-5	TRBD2	CASSPELARETQYF	TGCGCCAGCAGCCCAGAACTAGCGAGAGAGACCCAGTACTTC
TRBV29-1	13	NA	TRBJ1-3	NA	CSVAADSGNTIYF	TGCAGCGTTGCCGCGGACTCTGGAAACACCATATATTTT
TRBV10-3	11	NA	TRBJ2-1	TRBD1	CAISGDSEQFF	TGTGCCATCAGTGGGGACAGTGAGCAGTTCTTC
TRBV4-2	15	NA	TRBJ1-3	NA	CASSQGSGLGNTIYF	TGTGCCAGCAGCCAAGGAAGCGGGCTAGGAAACACCATATATTTT
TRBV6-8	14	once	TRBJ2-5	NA	CASSYSGPVKTQYF	TGTGCCAGCAGTTACTCCGGACCGGTAAAGACCCAGTACTTC
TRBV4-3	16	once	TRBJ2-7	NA	CASSQEYGLSLYEQYF	TGCGCCAGCAGCCAAGAATACGGGCTCTCCCTCTACGAGCAGTACTTC